This T cell receptor beta chain derives from a study of Ad26.COV2.S vaccination and SARS-CoV-2 variants. The treatment denotes: 15 to 20 received Ad26.COV2.S at low or high dose, single or two shots; 5 received placebo; per-sample allocation not given. Day 63 following the first vaccine or placebo injection was when the samples were taken. Built on an Ad26 vector, the vaccine expressed Wuhan-strain SARS-CoV-2 spike. TCRdb's table, derived via immunoSEQ multiplex PCR, lists solely in-frame clones and lacks some. The sample contains 440,000 or so clones, 90% of which appear only once. Between the trimmed V and J ends, which lost 4 bases and 2 bases, there was a span of 15 bases. The CDR3 covers 15 residues. Germline V CDR1 and CDR2: MNHEY, SVGAGI. Regarding this clone: Its antigen is not known.

Overall study results and limits: The analyses of TCR breadth and depth may have understated the size of total T cell responses. The authors reported substantial breadth in spike-specific CD8+ and CD4+ T cell responses after vaccination.

The sequenced sample was peripheral blood, obtained in a trial of Ad26.COV2.S vaccine versus placebo. The TCR comes from a person between 18 and 59 years old who received the Ad26.COV2.S COVID-19 vaccine or a placebo. The chain recombines TRBV6-5 with TRBJ2-7, with D unresolved. The DNA for the CDR3 is TGTGCCAGCAGTTTTCTCTCTCAAGGCACCTACGAGCAGTACTTC. Translating it yields CASSFLSQGTYEQYF.